This TCR beta chain was found in a study of T-cell memory formation after mild COVID-19. As for the study in general: Largely donor-specific sequence clusters came from a couple of donors. General observations from the study: CD4+ contracting clones were found mainly in CM and EM, and CD8+ ones in EMRA. Clones contracting day 15 to 85 were balanced CD4/CD8; later expanders leaned CD4+.

As to this clonotype: As yet, its antigen is unknown.

V lost 2 bases, J lost 7 bases, and 11 bases lay in between. In germline, CDR1 is SGHTA, CDR2 FQGNSA. The CDR3 sequence is 14 residues long. A single record per CDR3 protein comes from TCRdb applying MiXCR to the 5' RACE reads. This table holds roughly 260,000 distinct CDR3 sequences, about 17% found once. The rearrangement uses TRBV7-2 and TRBJ1-4; D gene uncertain. The TCR originated in a man aged 18 to 29 who had mild COVID-19 (a few samples of this study predate the infection). Cell type and time point are not known. Sample: PBMCs or a T cell subset sorted from them (not recorded which). This CDR3 is CASSLTPVLEKLFF. The CDR3 coding sequence is TGTGCCAGCAGCTTAACTCCAGTCCTTGAAAAACTGTTTTTT.